This passage covers 21 T cell receptor beta chains from one sample sequenced in a study of T cells in Graves' hyperthyroidism and ophthalmopathy. Authors of the study amplified TCR beta CDR3 regions from RNA transcripts. First-round RT-PCR with HTBI primers amplified the TCR CDR3 region. TCRdb analysed the multiplex PCR reads with MiXCR anew, one entry per CDR3 protein. The sample holds 250,000 or so distinct CDR3 sequences, less than 15% seen once. The sample was blood. Every receptor here comes from a woman aged 40 to 49 with Graves' hyperthyroidism that later progressed to Graves' ophthalmopathy.

This chain joins TRBV6-1 and TRBJ2-1, with D perhaps matching TRBD1 (6 bases). The germline V gene encodes CDR1 MNHNS and CDR2 SASEGT. V dropped 8 bases and J dropped 3 bases, with 23 bases sitting between them. The CDR3 contains 17 residues. The CDR3 protein is CASRSTALRGGYNEQFF. DNA of the CDR3: TGTGCCAGCCGTTCAACGGCCCTAAGAGGGGGCTACAATGAGCAGTTCTTC.

This clonotype was observed at least ten times. The rearrangement joins TRBV7-8 to TRBJ2-7; the D gene is possibly TRBD1 (5 bases). V was pared by 5 bases and J by 3 bases, with 11 bases between. Germline V lookup: CDR1 SGHVS, CDR2 FQNEAQ. This CDR3 region has 13 residues. CDR3 DNA: TGTGCCAGCAGCCCAAGCAGGGTCTACGAGCAGTACTTC. Translating it yields CASSPSRVYEQYF. Drawing the rest from reference TRBV7-8 and TRBJ2-7, the complete variable domain is GAGVSQSPRYKVAKRGQDVALRCDPISGHVSLFWYQQALGQGPEFLTYFQNEAQLDKSGLPSDRFFAERPEGSVSTLKIQRTQQEDSAVYLCASSPSRVYEQYFGPGTRLTVT.

This clonotype was seen repeatedly, ten times or more. V gene TRBV18 combines with J gene TRBJ1-2; the D gene is possibly TRBD1 (5 bases). This CDR3 region has 14 residues. The V end lost 1 base, the J end lost 5 bases, and 11 bases lay between the germline ends. The germline V gene encodes CDR1 KGHSH and CDR2 LQKENI. The CDR3 DNA reads TGTGCCAGCTCACCACGAGGTGGGGGGTATGGCTACACCTTC. Its protein is CASSPRGGGYGYTF. Using reference TRBV18 and TRBJ1-2 for the parts outside the CDR3, the full variable domain is NAGVMQNPRHLVRRRGQEARLRCSPMKGHSHVYWYRQLPEEGLKFMVYLQKENIIDESGMPKERFSAEFPKEGPSILRIQQVVRGDSAAYFCASSPRGGGYGYTFGSGTRLTVV.

This clonotype was observed at least ten times. CDR3 region: CASSLEVNTEAFF. CDR3 nucleotides: TGTGCCAGCAGCTTAGAAGTGAACACTGAAGCTTTCTTT. The rearrangement joins TRBV7-9 to TRBJ1-1; D unresolved. Trimming shortened V by 1 base and J by 0 bases, and 3 bases separated the two germline ends. Germline V gene data show CDR1 as SEHNR and CDR2 as FQNEAQ (reference sequence). The CDR3 totals 13 residues.

This clonotype was picked up many times. The CDR3 region is CASRGWGANTGELFF. The CDR3 DNA follows: TGCGCCAGCCGCGGGTGGGGTGCGAACACCGGGGAGCTGTTTTTT. The chain joins TRBV5-1 to TRBJ2-2; TRBD2 might be the D (5 bases). Deletions cut 7 bases from V and 0 bases from J, with 13 bases between. Germline V gene lookup returns CDR1 SGHRS and CDR2 YFSETQ. The CDR3 runs to 15 residues.

This clonotype was observed many times. The V and J genes are TRBV7-3 and TRBJ2-7, with 7 bases aligning to TRBD1. J was trimmed by 7 bases and V by 4 bases; bases with no gene match: 7. Germline CDR1 and CDR2: SGHTA and FQGTGA. CDR3 length: 13 amino acids. DNA of the CDR3: TGTGCCAGCAGCTACGCCGGGGACAGTGAGCAGTACTTC. This encodes CASSYAGDSEQYF.

In its sample, this clonotype was seen a few times. This chain uses TRBV7-9 with TRBJ1-4; D gene ambiguous. Germline CDR1 is SEHNR and CDR2 is FQNEAQ (reference sequence). Trimming took 5 bases from V and 3 from J, leaving 13 bases between them. CDR3 length: 15 amino acids. The CDR3 coding sequence is TGTGCCAGCAGCCCGAGTGTGGGGTCTAATGAAAAACTGTTTTTT. Translating gives CASSPSVGSNEKLFF.

This clonotype was observed many times. This chain's CDR3 is CASSTGLAPSYEQYF. The CDR3 DNA sequence: TGTGCCAGCAGCACGGGACTAGCGCCTTCCTACGAGCAGTACTTC. This sequence joins TRBV2 and TRBJ2-7; 10 bases match TRBD2. V dropped 6 bases and J dropped 1; count of bases not matched to a gene: 6. Germline-derived CDR1 and CDR2 are SNHLY and FYNNEI. The CDR3 covers 15 residues. Full variable domain (outside the CDR3, taken from reference TRBV2 and TRBJ2-7): EPEVTQTPSHQVTQMGQEVILRCVPISNHLYFYWYRQILGQKVEFLVSFYNNEISEKSEIFDDQFSVERPDGSNFTLKIRSTKLEDSAMYFCASSTGLAPSYEQYFGPGTRLTVT.

This clonotype was seen at least ten times. This sequence joins TRBV5-1 and TRBJ1-1; maybe TRBD1 (6 bases). There are 15 residues in the CDR3. Germline V gene lookup returns CDR1 SGHRS and CDR2 YFSETQ. V dropped 0 bases and J dropped 4 bases, with 13 bases sitting between them. The chain's CDR3 is CASSLEGWGRTEAFF. The CDR3 DNA follows: TGCGCCAGCAGCTTGGAGGGATGGGGGCGCACTGAAGCTTTCTTT.

At least ten counts were recorded for this clonotype. The V call is TRBV5-5, the J call TRBJ2-2; 11 bases line up with TRBD2. The CDR3 runs to 16 residues. Per the germline V gene, CDR1 is SGHKS and CDR2 is YYEKEE (reference sequence). V lost 4 bases, J lost 6 bases, and 8 bases stayed unmatched. Written as DNA, the CDR3 is TGTGCCAGCAGCAGACTAGCGGGGACGGGTCCCGGGGAGCTGTTTTTT. Its protein is CASSRLAGTGPGELFF. Full variable domain (rest looked up from reference TRBV5-5 and TRBJ2-2): DAGVTQSPTHLIKTRGQQVTLRCSPISGHKSVSWYQQVLGQGPQFIFQYYEKEERGRGNFPDRFSARQFPNYSSELNVNALLLGDSALYLCASSRLAGTGPGELFFGEGSRLTVL.

As to this clonotype: Just one base apart from a much larger clone, this may be a read error. This sequence joins TRBV29-1 and TRBJ2-4; TRBD2 agrees at 8 bases. Per the germline V gene, CDR1 is SQVTM and CDR2 is ANQGSEA. The CDR3 covers 16 residues. The V and J ends lost 1 base and 3 bases, in that order; junction bases with no gene match: 8. The CDR3 DNA reads as TGCAGCGTTGAAGGGGGAGCGGGAGCGAACAAAAACATTCAGTACTTC. Amino acid sequence: CSVEGGAGANKNIQYF.

V and J are TRBV11-2 and TRBJ2-5; 10 bases align to TRBD2. Germline trimming cut 4 bases from V and 5 bases from J; bases unmatched to any gene: 7. The CDR3 has 15 amino acids. Germline assignment: CDR1 SGHAT and CDR2 FQNNGV. CDR3 nucleotide sequence: TGTGCCAGCAGCTCTAGCGGGAGAAGCTATGAGACCCAGTACTTC. Translated: CASSSSGRSYETQYF.

This clonotype appeared many times. This chain joins TRBV5-1 and TRBJ1-2; the D gene is possibly TRBD1 (6 bases). V dropped 0 bases and J dropped 2 bases, with 11 bases sitting between them. Germline V lookup: CDR1 SGHRS, CDR2 YFSETQ. This CDR3 spans 15 amino acids. CDR3 loop: CASSLGLGGNYGYTF. CDR3 DNA: TGCGCCAGCAGCTTGGGACTCGGGGGCAACTATGGCTACACCTTC.

The table lists this clonotype with many counts. V gene TRBV2 combines with J gene TRBJ2-3; the match to TRBD2 covers 8 bases. Germline trimming cut 9 bases from V and 2 bases from J; bases unmatched to any gene: 13. There are 16 residues in the CDR3. Germline V gene lookup returns CDR1 SNHLY and CDR2 FYNNEI. CDR3 DNA sequence: TGTGCCAGATTCCCCGCGACTAGCGTGATCACAGATACGCAGTATTTT. Translation gives CARFPATSVITDTQYF.

This clonotype occurred many times. CDR3 sequence reads: CASGLVAGRTAEAFF. CDR3 DNA sequence: TGTGCTAGTGGTTTGGTAGCAGGGCGGACGGCTGAAGCTTTCTTT. This chain joins TRBV12-5 and TRBJ1-1, with TRBD1 as a possible D gene (5 bases). The CDR3 is made up of 15 amino acids. CDR1 is LGHNT, CDR2 FRNRAP, per germline. V was clipped by 0 bases and J by 6 bases, with 14 bases between them.

This clonotype was counted ten times or more. The V call is TRBV10-3, the J call TRBJ2-1; D remains ambiguous. Trimming stripped 5 bases from V and 7 bases from J, with 6 bases between. The CDR3 length is 11 residues. Germline assignment: CDR1 ENHRY and CDR2 SYGVKD. The CDR3, as DNA: TGTGCCATCAGTAACAAGAATGAGCAGTTCTTC. Protein: CAISNKNEQFF.

This clonotype was picked up many times. V gene TRBV10-1 combines with J gene TRBJ2-1; D perhaps matches TRBD2 (5 bases). This CDR3 is 18 amino acids long. V was cut by 6 bases and J by 9 bases, with 30 bases left in between. Germline assignment: CDR1 WNHNN and CDR2 SYGVQD (reference sequence). The CDR3 loop is CASSPRLVFSPAGGEQFF. In nucleotides, the CDR3 is TGCGCCAGCAGCCCTAGACTCGTCTTTAGCCCCGCGGGCGGTGAGCAGTTCTTC.

The table lists this clonotype with many counts. The V gene is TRBV5-1, the J gene TRBJ2-7; 8 nucleotides line up with TRBD2. J lost 1 base, V lost 2 bases, and 11 bases had no gene match. The germline V gene encodes CDR1 SGHRS and CDR2 YFSETQ. CDR3 length: 17 residues. The CDR3 bases are TGCGCCAGCAGCTTTGATCACGGGAGGGCCGTATCCTACGAGCAGTACTTC. It encodes CASSFDHGRAVSYEQYF.

This clonotype has ten or more counts. The CDR3 DNA reads as TGTGCCAGCTCACCAAGGAGTCTAGCGGGAACCTACAATGAGCAGTTCTTC. Its translation is CASSPRSLAGTYNEQFF. The genes are TRBV18 and TRBJ2-1; 9 bases match TRBD2. This CDR3 region has 17 residues. Germline V gene sequence: CDR1 KGHSH, CDR2 LQKENI. After removal of 2 bases from V and 2 bases from J, the junction contained 7 bases not matched to a gene.

This clonotype occurred many times. The V and J genes are TRBV6-1 and TRBJ2-1, with 11 bases that match TRBD2. Germline V CDR1 and CDR2: MNHNS, SASEGT. The CDR3 extends over 19 amino acids. Trimming at V came to 7 bases and at J to 5 bases, leaving 19 bases not matched to a gene. The CDR3 DNA is TGTGCCAGCAAAGGGACTAGCGGAGGGATGATTCCCACACACAATGAGCAGTTCTTC. Protein sequence: CASKGTSGGMIPTHNEQFF.

This clonotype was detected only a few times. The chain combines TRBV10-2 with TRBJ2-6, with D possibly matching TRBD1 (7 bases). Germline V gene lookup returns CDR1 WSHSY and CDR2 SAAADI. V dropped 5 bases and J dropped 0 bases, with 11 bases sitting between them. The CDR3 runs to 16 residues. CDR3 sequence: CASSSQGGSGANVLTF. DNA of the CDR3: TGCGCCAGCAGTTCTCAGGGGGGCTCTGGGGCCAACGTCCTGACTTTC.